This paragraph reports one T cell receptor beta chain. Its antigen is undetermined. The source of the sample is a study of cytomegalovirus exposure and HLA in healthy donors. The CDR3 extends over 13 amino acids. CDR1 is SGDLS and CDR2 is YYNGEE in the germline V gene. V lost 4 bases and J lost 5, with 11 bases in between. Broader study findings: Cytomegalovirus-associated TCR beta chains were listed, numbering roughly 150. HLA restriction was apparent for most CMV-associated TCR beta chains in a later analysis.

In the PCR, 60 Vbeta and 13 Jbeta primers were used. TCRdb's table, derived via immunoSEQ multiplex PCR, lists solely in-frame clones and lacks some. The sample records fewer than 85,000 clones, more than 70% being singletons. The sample comprised PBMCs. The chain employs TRBV9 and TRBJ2-3, with a possible D match to TRBD2 (5 bases). The clonotype originates from a woman in her thirties or forties in good health and CMV-seropositive. The CDR3 DNA sequence: TGTGCCAGCAGCCCGCCACGGGGAGATACGCAGTATTTT. Translation: CASSPPRGDTQYF.